This TCR beta chain comes out of a study of T cell responses to AZD1222 COVID-19 vaccine. General observations from the study: Repertoire sampling occurred only after the peak T cell response.

Germline V CDR1 and CDR2: MNHEY, SMNVEV (reference sequence). This CDR3 is 15 amino acids long. With 5 bases removed from V and 0 bases from J, the gap between germline ends came to 8 bases. Comments on this clone: Antigen specificity is unknown.

Clones were sequenced by immunoSEQ multiplex PCR, and TCRdb holds only the in-frame ones, with some missing. Of around 94,000 clones in the sample, over 75% were seen once. Here the sequenced sample was peripheral blood, taken on day 0 of AZD1222 vaccination. This clonotype originated in an adult in good health. The chain joins TRBV27 to TRBJ2-6, with D unresolved. CDR3 in DNA: TGTGCCAGCAGTAGCCCGAGCTCTGGGGCCAACGTCCTGACTTTC. Translation: CASSSPSSGANVLTF. Complete variable domain (other parts from reference TRBV27 and TRBJ2-6): EAQVTQNPRYLITVTGKKLTVTCSQNMNHEYMSWYRQDPGLGLRQIYYSMNVEVTDKGDVPEGYKVSRKEKRNFPLILESPSPNQTSLYFCASSSPSSGANVLTFGAGSRLTVL.